This T cell receptor (beta chain) originates from a study of T cell repertoires in cytomegalovirus infection. As for the study in general: Indicated by public TCR beta signatures were CMV infection and matching HLA type.

TCRdb fed the reads into MiXCR, producing one record per CDR3 protein. The data show over 55,000 distinct CDR3 sequences, around 20% seen once. Per germline, CDR1 MRHNA and CDR2 SNTAGT. V dropped 3 bases and J dropped 8; count of bases not matched to a gene: 5. There are 15 residues in the CDR3. For this clonotype: The antigen remains unidentified.

J is TRBJ2-1 and V is TRBV6-4; TRBD2 agrees at 12 bases. The sequence was collected from a human donor in good health (CMV status not recorded). Some clones in this sample may be carry-over from other donors' samples. The source was CD8+ T cells from cultured PBMCs, collected from culture after CMV antigen stimulation. The CDR3 spells CASSETSGGGDEQFF. The CDR3 region has the DNA TGTGCCAGCAGTGAGACTAGCGGGGGCGGAGATGAGCAGTTCTTC.